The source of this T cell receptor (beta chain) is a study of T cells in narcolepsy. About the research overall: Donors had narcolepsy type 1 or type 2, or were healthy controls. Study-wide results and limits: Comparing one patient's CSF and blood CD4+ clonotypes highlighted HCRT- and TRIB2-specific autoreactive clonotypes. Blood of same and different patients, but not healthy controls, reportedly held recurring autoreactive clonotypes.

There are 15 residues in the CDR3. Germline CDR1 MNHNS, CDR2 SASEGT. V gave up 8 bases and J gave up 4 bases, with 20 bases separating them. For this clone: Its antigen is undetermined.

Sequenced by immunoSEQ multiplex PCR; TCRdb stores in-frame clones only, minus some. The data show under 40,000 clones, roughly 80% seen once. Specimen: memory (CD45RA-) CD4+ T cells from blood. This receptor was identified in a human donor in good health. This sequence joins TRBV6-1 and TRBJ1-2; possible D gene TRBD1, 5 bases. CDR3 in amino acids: CASRKGAMGPYGYTF. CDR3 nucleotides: TGTGCCAGCCGAAAAGGGGCTATGGGGCCCTATGGCTACACCTTC.